This T cell receptor beta chain was sequenced in a study of patients and donors after allogeneic stem cell transplantation. Using its own MiXCR run on the RT-PCR reads, TCRdb lists one record per CDR3 protein. Among tens of thousands of distinct CDR3 sequences listed, roughly a third were seen once. Only a few counts were recorded for this clonotype. The length of the CDR3 is 13 residues. Trimming removed 8 bases from V and 7 bases from J, with 14 bases in between. The germline V gene has CDR1 MNHEY and CDR2 SVGAGI. This TCR was recovered from a human donor who was either an allogeneic HSCT recipient or a stem cell or donor lymphocyte infusion donor (not recorded which). It is not recorded whose cells these are; they may come from a transplant donor. J is TRBJ1-4 and V is TRBV6-5, with a weak D call TRBD1 (5 bases). Sequencing input: blood, either unsorted or a sorted T cell fraction (not recorded which). CDR3 sequence reads: CASAQGRGEKLFF. Here the CDR3 DNA reads TGTGCCAGCGCCCAAGGAAGGGGTGAAAAACTGTTTTTT.